Described below is a single T cell receptor (beta chain) sequence and its context. The source of the sample is a study of blood T cell repertoires in COVID-19. Looking at the study overall: Whether acute or convalescent, the COVID-19 samples came from the United States, Italy and Spain.

Ages ranged from about 18 to 89 years, with residence in about two dozen US areas. Participants' own reports of clinical history determined their cohort assignment. Recovered status in Cohort 3 required two negative PCRs, clearance, or symptom resolution. Germline CDR1 and CDR2: SGHAT and FQNNGV. Trimming took 5 bases from V and 4 from J, leaving 11 bases between them. The CDR3 spans 13 residues. TCRdb's copy holds only in-frame clones and misses some; the assay was immunoSEQ multiplex PCR. In the table there are some 150,000 clones, roughly 88% of which are singletons. The V gene is TRBV11-2, the J gene TRBJ1-2, with D possibly being TRBD1 (5 bases). The origin of this receptor is a man aged 45-65 years who had recovered from COVID-19. The specimen was PBMCs or T cells enriched from blood (not recorded which). DNA for the CDR3: TGTGCCAGCAGCGTAAGGGGCTTCTATGGCTACACCTTC. Its protein is CASSVRGFYGYTF.